This TCR beta chain was documented in a study of shared clonotypes between healthy human individuals. About the research overall: A donor's plate count was three for CD4 naive and three for CD4 memory; CD8 naive had two and CD8 memory one.

In regard to this clone: The antigen is unknown.

Study-level findings and limits: Rarefaction indicated that sorted-subset sequencing remained incomplete although depth was large.

Per germline, CDR1 SGHRS and CDR2 YFSETQ. The CDR3 length is 16 residues. V was shortened by 3 bases and J by 1 base, with 14 bases between the two germline ends. Every subset's genomic DNA went evenly onto several immunoSEQ plates. Original data processing: Junction-only sequences produced by ImmunoSEQ had no quality scores, so filtering differed. Sequencing used immunoSEQ multiplex PCR; TCRdb keeps in-frame clones, though not all of them. That table furnishes V, J and clone size, whereas the DNA furnished D and trimming. The data contain almost 700,000 clones, about 92% of them seen just once; the ten biggest clones take up more than 20%. CD45RO-negative cells were positively selected for CCR7, leaving out terminally differentiated effector memory CD45RA+ cells.

The TCR sequence derives from a man younger than 40 in good health. This chain uses TRBV5-1 with TRBJ2-1; D is possibly TRBD2 (6 bases). The sample was naive CD8+ T cells sorted from blood. The CDR3 sequence is CASSSWEDPSYNEQFF. DNA of the CDR3: TGCGCCAGCAGCTCGTGGGAGGATCCTTCCTACAATGAGCAGTTCTTC.